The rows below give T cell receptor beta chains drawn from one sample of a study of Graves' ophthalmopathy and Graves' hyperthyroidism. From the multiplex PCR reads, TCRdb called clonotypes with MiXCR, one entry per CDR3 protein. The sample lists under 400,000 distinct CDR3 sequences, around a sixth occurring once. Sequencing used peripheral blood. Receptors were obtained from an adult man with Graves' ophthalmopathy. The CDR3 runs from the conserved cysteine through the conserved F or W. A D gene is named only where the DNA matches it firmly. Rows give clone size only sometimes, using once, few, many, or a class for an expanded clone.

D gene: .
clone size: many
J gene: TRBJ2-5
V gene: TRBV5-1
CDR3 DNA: TGCGCCAGCAGCTTGGAAGATAACGGAGAGACCCAGTACTTC
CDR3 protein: CASSLEDNGETQYF

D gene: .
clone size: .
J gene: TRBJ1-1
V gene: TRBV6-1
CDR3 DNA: TGTGCCAGCAGCCTACGAACCGGGTCTGAAGCTTTCTTT
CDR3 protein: CASSLRTGSEAFF

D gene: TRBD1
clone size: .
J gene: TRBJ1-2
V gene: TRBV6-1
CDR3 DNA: TGTGCCAGTAGAATTACAGGGGGCTGGGGCTACACCTTC
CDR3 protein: CASRITGGWGYTF

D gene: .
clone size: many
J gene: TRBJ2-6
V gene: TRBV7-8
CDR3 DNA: TGTGCCAGCAGCGAGTACTCTGGGGCCAACGTCCTGACTTTC
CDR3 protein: CASSEYSGANVLTF

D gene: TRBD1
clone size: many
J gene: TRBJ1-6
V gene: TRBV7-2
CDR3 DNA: TGTGCCAGCAGCCAAGTCTTAGGGGGCAGCTCCTATAATTCACCCCTCCACTTT
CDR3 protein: CASSQVLGGSSYNSPLHF

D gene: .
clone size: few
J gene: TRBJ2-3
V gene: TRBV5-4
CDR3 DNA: TGTGCCAGCAGCTTGGGGCCTACGGATACGCAGTATTTT
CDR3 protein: CASSLGPTDTQYF

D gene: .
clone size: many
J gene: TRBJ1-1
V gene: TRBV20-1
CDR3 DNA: TGCAGTGCCCCGAGGTCGACAGAGATAGCTTTCTTT
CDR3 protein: CSAPRSTEIAFF

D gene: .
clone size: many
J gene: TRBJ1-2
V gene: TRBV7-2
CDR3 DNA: TGTGCCAGCAGCTTAACAACTGTCTATGGCTACACCTTC
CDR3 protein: CASSLTTVYGYTF

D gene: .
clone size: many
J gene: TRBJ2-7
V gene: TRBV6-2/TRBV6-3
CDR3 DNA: TGTGCCAGCAGTTCGAATGCCTACGAGCAGTACTTC
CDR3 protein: CASSSNAYEQYF

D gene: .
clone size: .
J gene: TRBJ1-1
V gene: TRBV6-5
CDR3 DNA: TGTGCCAGCAGTTTGGCCAGCATGAACACTGAAGCTTTCTTT
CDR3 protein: CASSLASMNTEAFF

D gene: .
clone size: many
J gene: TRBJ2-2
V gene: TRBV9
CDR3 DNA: TGTGCCAGCAGCTATCCTGGGGCAGGGGGGTTCACCGGGGAGCTGTTTTTT
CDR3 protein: CASSYPGAGGFTGELFF

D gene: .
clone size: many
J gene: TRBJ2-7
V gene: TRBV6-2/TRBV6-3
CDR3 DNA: TGTGCCAGCAGTTACGGGAGGAACGAGCAGTACTTC
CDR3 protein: CASSYGRNEQYF

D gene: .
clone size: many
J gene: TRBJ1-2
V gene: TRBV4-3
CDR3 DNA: TGCGCCAGCAGCCAAGTTTCCTCAGGGTTGAACGGCTACACCTTC
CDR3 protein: CASSQVSSGLNGYTF

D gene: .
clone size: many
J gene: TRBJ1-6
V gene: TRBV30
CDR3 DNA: TGTGCCTGGAGTGTCTGGGCAGCTAATTCACCCCTCCACTTT
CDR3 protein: CAWSVWAANSPLHF